The 11 T cell receptor beta chains below were found in one sample sequenced in a study of blood T cell repertoires in COVID-19 (dated by TCRdb to 2020 to 2021). Receptors were amplified or captured by the immunoSEQ multiplex PCR assay. TCRdb took over this immuneACCESS table, retaining in-frame rearrangements with V and J assigned. Such tables are incomplete; in checked studies, under half of the missing clones stem from an unresolved V gene, and the remainder is unexplained. The sample contains more than 300,000 clones, roughly 90% of them found a single time. Jointly, the top ten make up 1.5% to 2% of the sample. Specimen: peripheral blood. The receptor source for this set is a woman in her 30s with COVID-19, enrolled during active disease.

The genes are TRBV10-3 and TRBJ2-1; TRBD1 agrees at 10 bases. The CDR3 has 15 residues. V lost 5 bases to trimming and J lost 6 bases; unmatched junction nucleotides: 7. Looked up from germline, CDR1 is ENHRY and CDR2 is SYGVKD. The CDR3 spells CAISHRDRGGNEQFF. Here the CDR3 DNA reads TGTGCCATCAGTCACCGGGACAGGGGAGGCAATGAGCAGTTCTTC.

The rearrangement uses TRBV6-5 and TRBJ2-5, with TRBD2 identical over 9 bases. The CDR3 covers 16 residues. Germline lookup yields CDR1 MNHEY and CDR2 SVGAGI. With 3 bases clipped from V and 1 base from J, the junction kept 6 bases outside the gene matches. The CDR3 sequence: CASSYGSGGLQETQYF. The CDR3 coding sequence is TGTGCCAGCAGTTATGGTAGCGGGGGACTCCAAGAGACCCAGTACTTC.

This sequence joins TRBV4-2 and TRBJ2-2; D possibly corresponds to TRBD1 (6 bases). Per germline, CDR1 LGHNA and CDR2 YNFKEQ. CDR3 size: 16 residues. Trimming took off 0 bases at V and 4 bases at J, with 12 bases between the two ends. CDR3 amino acids: CASSQEARQATGELFF. The CDR3 DNA reads TGTGCCAGCAGCCAAGAGGCGAGACAGGCCACCGGGGAGCTGTTTTTT.

V usage is TRBV24-1 and J usage is TRBJ1-2, with 10 bases matching TRBD1. V trimming: 3 bases; J trimming: 3 bases; junction bases outside the gene matches: 12. Germline V lookup: CDR1 KGHDR, CDR2 SFDVKD. The CDR3 extends over 18 amino acids. CDR3 sequence: CATSDPTGQGGDHYGYTF. For the CDR3, the DNA is TGTGCCACCAGTGATCCCACAGGACAGGGGGGTGATCACTATGGCTACACCTTC.

This chain uses TRBV4-2 with TRBJ2-7; 7 bases align to TRBD2. Germline CDR1 LGHNA, CDR2 YNFKEQ. This CDR3 region has 13 residues. The ends lost 11 bases at V and 1 base at J; junction bases unmatched: 8. The CDR3 sequence is CADEGGLSYEQYF. The CDR3 DNA sequence: TGTGCCGATGAGGGAGGGTTATCCTACGAGCAGTACTTC.

The rearrangement joins TRBV9 to TRBJ1-2; 7 bases are shared with TRBD1. This CDR3 has 15 amino acids. The ends lost 4 bases at V and 4 bases at J; junction bases unmatched: 10. From germline, CDR1 is SGDLS and CDR2 YYNGEE. In DNA form, the CDR3 reads TGTGCCAGCAGCCCAGAAACAGGGACAGCCTATGGCTACACCTTC. It translates to CASSPETGTAYGYTF.

J is TRBJ1-1 and V is TRBV29-1, with D unclear. Germline V lookup: CDR1 SQVTM, CDR2 ANQGSEA. Trimming took off 6 bases at V and 5 bases at J, with 16 bases between the two ends. The CDR3 runs 13 residues. In DNA form, the CDR3 reads TGCAGCGTAGCCCAGATCCTCGGGACTGAAGCTTTCTTT. This codes for CSVAQILGTEAFF.

The chain recombines TRBV6-5 with TRBJ1-4; no reliable D call. Trimming removed 3 bases at V and 4 bases at J, with 6 bases between. CDR1 MNHEY and CDR2 SVGAGI come from the germline V gene. This CDR3 contains 13 residues. For the CDR3, the DNA is TGTGCCAGCAGTTATAACAGTAATGAAAAACTGTTTTTT. This encodes CASSYNSNEKLFF.

This chain joins TRBV6-6 and TRBJ2-7, with 7 nucleotides matching TRBD2. Trimming at V came to 5 bases and at J to 3 bases, leaving 4 bases not matched to a gene. The CDR3 loop spans 13 amino acids. The germline CDR1 and CDR2 sequences are MNHNY and SVGAGI (reference sequence). CDR3 DNA: TGTGCCAGCAGTGCGGGGGAGGGCTACGAGCAGTACGTC. The encoded protein is CASSAGEGYEQYV.

The chain combines TRBV7-9 with TRBJ1-1; D call uncertain. CDR1 is SEHNR, CDR2 FQNEAQ, per germline (reference sequence). The CDR3 covers 14 residues. V lost 1 base, J lost 1 base, and 7 bases lay in between. The CDR3 DNA is TGTGCCAGCAGCTTAGGGGAGGAGAACACTGAAGCTTTCTTT. This codes for CASSLGEENTEAFF.

The CDR3 DNA reads as TGTGCCAGCACCCAACAGGGGGCTAGCGGGGAGCTGTTTTTT. Amino acid sequence: CASTQQGASGELFF. The rearrangement joins TRBV27 to TRBJ2-2; 9 nucleotides match TRBD1. The germline V gene has CDR1 MNHEY and CDR2 SMNVEV (reference sequence). Trimming at V came to 7 bases and at J to 7 bases, leaving 7 bases not matched to a gene. The CDR3 loop spans 14 amino acids.